A selection of T cell receptor beta chains follows, all from one sample in a study of metastatic and nonmetastatic thyroid tumors. TCRdb used MiXCR to call clones anew from the PCR reads. The sample includes about 92,000 clones, approximately 15% of them seen just once. The sequenced sample consisted of blood. These TCRs come from a female donor with papillary thyroid cancer or a benign thyroid nodule (not recorded which). Some clones in this sample may be carry-over from other donors' samples. CDR3s include the opening cysteine and the closing phenylalanine or tryptophan. The order of the fields is CDR3 length, V gene, J gene, clone size, CDR3 protein. The listing skips clone size in some rows; elsewhere it reads once, few, many or a size class.

cdr3_length: 13
v_call: TRBV28
j_call: TRBJ2-4
clone_size: many
cdr3_aa: CASHGQAGNIQYF

cdr3_length: 15
v_call: TRBV7-8
j_call: TRBJ1-5
clone_size: NA
cdr3_aa: CASSQYGQGNQPQHF

cdr3_length: 16
v_call: TRBV11-2
j_call: TRBJ2-2
clone_size: many
cdr3_aa: CASQVMLGLLTGELFF

cdr3_length: 15
v_call: TRBV28
j_call: TRBJ2-4
clone_size: many
cdr3_aa: CASSLWGDAENIQYF

cdr3_length: 15
v_call: TRBV6-4
j_call: TRBJ2-1
clone_size: many
cdr3_aa: CASSAGTGGGGEQFF

cdr3_length: 11
v_call: TRBV11-3
j_call: TRBJ1-5
clone_size: many
cdr3_aa: CASSLGQPQHF

cdr3_length: 15
v_call: TRBV2
j_call: TRBJ1-2
clone_size: many
cdr3_aa: CASLSGRSSNYGYTF

cdr3_length: 13
v_call: TRBV11-2
j_call: TRBJ1-2
clone_size: many
cdr3_aa: CASSLDPIEGYTF

cdr3_length: 17
v_call: TRBV28
j_call: TRBJ2-1
clone_size: many
cdr3_aa: CASSFYPRGSSYNEQFF

cdr3_length: 16
v_call: TRBV20-1
j_call: TRBJ1-1
clone_size: many
cdr3_aa: CSARVVQGAPNTEAFF

cdr3_length: 14
v_call: TRBV6-2/TRBV6-3
j_call: TRBJ2-2
clone_size: NA
cdr3_aa: CTSSWDRLTGDLFF

cdr3_length: 17
v_call: TRBV27
j_call: TRBJ2-3
clone_size: many
cdr3_aa: CASSKTGTSGLTDTQYF

cdr3_length: 17
v_call: TRBV5-1
j_call: TRBJ2-7
clone_size: many
cdr3_aa: CASSRFPRILDLSEQYF

cdr3_length: 16
v_call: TRBV4-1
j_call: TRBJ1-5
clone_size: many
cdr3_aa: CASSQGFTGYNQPQHF

cdr3_length: 14
v_call: TRBV10-3
j_call: TRBJ2-3
clone_size: NA
cdr3_aa: CAMSSGVGTDTQYF

cdr3_length: 17
v_call: TRBV20-1
j_call: TRBJ2-6
clone_size: many
cdr3_aa: CSARAPGGSSGANVLTF

cdr3_length: 16
v_call: TRBV27
j_call: TRBJ1-1
clone_size: few
cdr3_aa: CASGSRDWTSPTEAFF

cdr3_length: 14
v_call: TRBV5-6
j_call: TRBJ1-4
clone_size: NA
cdr3_aa: CASSRTGDDEKLFF

cdr3_length: 16
v_call: TRBV12-3/TRBV12-4
j_call: TRBJ2-1
clone_size: few
cdr3_aa: CASSFDPRASYNDQFF

cdr3_length: 18
v_call: TRBV4-2
j_call: TRBJ1-2
clone_size: few
cdr3_aa: CASSPSGQGRAPNYGYTF

cdr3_length: 12
v_call: TRBV4-1
j_call: TRBJ2-1
clone_size: many
cdr3_aa: CASSYSISEQFF

cdr3_length: 12
v_call: TRBV2
j_call: TRBJ1-5
clone_size: many
cdr3_aa: CASSVTGSPQHF

cdr3_length: 13
v_call: TRBV7-8
j_call: TRBJ1-1
clone_size: many
cdr3_aa: CASSSSGLTEAFF

cdr3_length: 14
v_call: TRBV5-4
j_call: TRBJ1-2
clone_size: few
cdr3_aa: CASSLDQGNYGYTF

cdr3_length: 17
v_call: TRBV20-1
j_call: TRBJ2-6
clone_size: many
cdr3_aa: CSARQVGLSSGANVLTF

cdr3_length: 13
v_call: TRBV6-5
j_call: TRBJ2-7
clone_size: few
cdr3_aa: CASSYSERDEQYF

cdr3_length: 14
v_call: TRBV9
j_call: TRBJ2-7
clone_size: many
cdr3_aa: CASSVTGQGYEQYF

cdr3_length: 16
v_call: TRBV6-4
j_call: TRBJ1-1
clone_size: many
cdr3_aa: CASSDRIVQMNTEAFF

cdr3_length: 18
v_call: TRBV7-6
j_call: TRBJ2-3
clone_size: few
cdr3_aa: CASSLAPREGHPTDTQYF

cdr3_length: 11
v_call: TRBV30
j_call: TRBJ1-2
clone_size: many
cdr3_aa: CACSLAGEYTF

cdr3_length: 13
v_call: TRBV20-1
j_call: TRBJ2-5
clone_size: many
cdr3_aa: CSGVLAAKETQYF